The 9 T cell receptor beta chains listed next were all sequenced from one sample in a study of PD-1 blockade in mismatch repair-deficient tumors. Using immunoSEQ multiplex PCR, the repertoire was profiled, and TCRdb retains in-frame clones only, with some absent. Of some 130,000 clones in the sample, 88% were seen once. The source material was peripheral blood, sampled 70 to 73 weeks after starting pembrolizumab. The source is an adult with mismatch repair-deficient cancer.

The rearrangement links TRBV5-1 to TRBJ1-2; TRBD1 matches 9 bases. The junction had 3 bases not matched to a gene; V was cut back by 0 bases and J by 6 bases. The CDR3 is 14 amino acids. Germline V gives CDR1 SGHRS, CDR2 YFSETQ. CDR3 loop: CASSLGQGVHGYTF. In DNA form, the CDR3 reads TGCGCCAGCAGCTTGGGACAGGGGGTACATGGCTACACCTTC.

The chain couples TRBV27 to TRBJ2-7; D unresolved. Germline loops: CDR1 MNHEY, CDR2 SMNVEV (reference sequence). V shed 3 bases and J shed 0 bases, with 6 bases lying between them. The CDR3 is 13 residues long. Written as DNA, the CDR3 is TGTGCCAGCAGTTTCAGGTCCTCCTACGAGCAGTACTTC. Translating it yields CASSFRSSYEQYF.

The chain uses TRBV5-4 and TRBJ1-1; possible D gene TRBD1, 6 bases. The length of the CDR3 is 14 residues. Trimming stripped 4 bases from V and 1 base from J, with 11 bases between. Germline V CDR1 and CDR2: SGHNT, YYREEE (reference sequence). CDR3 bases: TGTGCCAGCAGCCGGGGACAAAAGAACACTGAAGCTTTCTTT. This codes for CASSRGQKNTEAFF.

J is TRBJ2-1 and V is TRBV27; 15 nucleotides match TRBD2. Germline CDR1 and CDR2: MNHEY and SMNVEV (reference sequence). CDR3 size: 22 residues. V lost 0 bases to trimming and J lost 1 base; unmatched junction nucleotides: 13. The CDR3 loop is CASSLSSLGLAGGPKSYNEQFF. The CDR3 coding sequence is TGTGCCAGCAGTTTATCGTCCCTAGGACTAGCGGGAGGGCCTAAATCCTACAATGAGCAGTTCTTC.

This clone appeared once. This chain links TRBV29-1 with TRBJ2-1; 10 positions match TRBD1. V shed 7 bases, J shed 8 bases, and the junction held 20 bases outside the gene matches. CDR1 is SQVTM, CDR2 ANQGSEA, per germline. The CDR3 contains 17 residues. Written as DNA, the CDR3 is TGCAGCGGCGGCTCGCATACCGGACAGGGGGGGTTGCATGAGCAGTTCTTC. Protein sequence: CSGGSHTGQGGLHEQFF.

This chain joins TRBV6-6 and TRBJ2-7, with TRBD1 matching 7 bases. The germline gives CDR1 MNHNY, CDR2 SVGAGI (reference sequence). With 6 bases clipped from V and 3 bases from J, the junction kept 8 bases outside the gene matches. This CDR3 spans 14 amino acids. This CDR3 reads CASSRQGLGYEQYF. The CDR3 DNA sequence: TGTGCCAGCAGCCGACAGGGATTAGGCTACGAGCAGTACTTC.

The chain links TRBV28 to TRBJ2-2; TRBD2 agrees at 13 bases. With V trimmed by 4 bases and J by 4 bases, 3 bases remained unmatched. The CDR3 covers 16 residues. The germline gives CDR1 MDHEN, CDR2 SYDVKM. The CDR3 region is CASSSGLAGATGELFF. The DNA of the CDR3 is TGTGCCAGCAGTTCCGGACTAGCGGGAGCCACCGGGGAGCTGTTTTTT.

Only one count was recorded for this clone. J is TRBJ2-1 and V is TRBV30; 8 bases are shared with TRBD2. Per the germline V gene, CDR1 is GTSNPN and CDR2 is SVGIG (reference sequence). V shed 0 bases and J 4 bases; nucleotides not matched to a gene: 8. The CDR3 is made up of 16 amino acids. CDR3 sequence (DNA): TGTGCCTGGAGTGTACCAACGGGACTAGGTTACAATGAGCAGTTCTTC. This sequence encodes CAWSVPTGLGYNEQFF.

Only one count was recorded for this clone. The chain couples TRBV19 to TRBJ1-2; D gene ambiguous. The CDR3 consists of 12 residues. The germline V gene encodes CDR1 LNHDA and CDR2 SQIVND (reference sequence). V was trimmed by 8 bases and J by 0 bases, leaving 7 bases between them. The CDR3 coding sequence is TGTGCCAGTTCAGGTTCTAACTATGGCTACACCTTC. Translated: CASSGSNYGYTF. The variable domain in full, with the rest retrieved from reference TRBV19 and TRBJ1-2, is DGGITQSPKYLFRKEGQNVTLSCEQNLNHDAMYWYRQDPGQGLRLIYYSQIVNDFQKGDIAEGYSVSREKKESFPLTVTSAQKNPTAFYLCASSGSNYGYTFGSGTRLTVV.